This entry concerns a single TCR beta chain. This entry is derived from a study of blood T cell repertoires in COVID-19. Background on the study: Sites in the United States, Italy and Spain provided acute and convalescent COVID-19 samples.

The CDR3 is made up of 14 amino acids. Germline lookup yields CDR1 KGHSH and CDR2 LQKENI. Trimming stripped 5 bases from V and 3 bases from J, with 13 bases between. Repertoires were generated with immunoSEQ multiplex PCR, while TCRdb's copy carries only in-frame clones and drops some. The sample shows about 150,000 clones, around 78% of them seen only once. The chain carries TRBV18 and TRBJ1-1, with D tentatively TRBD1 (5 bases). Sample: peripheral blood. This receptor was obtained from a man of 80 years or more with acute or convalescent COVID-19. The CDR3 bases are TGTGCCAGCTCATCGACAGTTCGGGACACTGAAGCTTTCTTT. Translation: CASSSTVRDTEAFF.